The 4 T cell receptor beta chains reported below all come from one sample, sequenced in a study of beta chain features in type 1 diabetes. Reverse transcribing all isolated RNA meant expressed TCRB transcripts were sequenced. The assay was immunoSEQ multiplex PCR, and TCRdb's table has in-frame clones only and misses some. The repertoire consists of under 550,000 clones, with around 10% occurring once and the leading ten covering approximately 0.05%. The specimen sequenced was naive CD4+ T cells from blood. These receptors originate from a woman in her late teens or twenties in good health.

The gene calls are TRBV30 and TRBJ1-1; 7 nucleotides align to TRBD1. The germline V gene encodes CDR1 GTSNPN and CDR2 SVGIG (reference sequence). With 3 bases clipped from V and 4 bases from J, the junction kept 11 bases outside the gene matches. The CDR3 contains 15 residues. The CDR3 nucleotides are TGTGCCTGGAGGGAACAGGGGACGGTTGGCACTGAAGCTTTCTTT. Translated, it gives CAWREQGTVGTEAFF.

The chain is built from TRBV30 and TRBJ1-1; TRBD1 agrees at 7 bases. Germline V gene data show CDR1 as GTSNPN and CDR2 as SVGIG (reference sequence). Trimming cost V 5 bases and J 1 base; bases outside gene matches: 7. The CDR3 runs 14 residues. This CDR3 reads CAWARDRWNTEAFF. The CDR3 DNA is TGTGCCTGGGCCCGGGACAGATGGAACACTGAAGCTTTCTTT. The whole variable domain, filled in from reference TRBV30 and TRBJ1-1, reads SQTIHQWPATLVQPVGSPLSLECTVEGTSNPNLYWYRQAAGRGLQLLFYSVGIGQISSEVPQNLSASRPQDRQFILSSKKLLLSDSGFYLCAWARDRWNTEAFFGQGTRLTVV.

This clone was detected only once. Other DNA sequences in the sample encode the same CDR3. The chain combines TRBV7-3 with TRBJ2-5; D remains ambiguous. V was shortened by 2 bases and J by 2 bases, with 9 bases between the two germline ends. The CDR3 length is 14 residues. Looked up from germline, CDR1 is SGHTA and CDR2 is FQGTGA. The CDR3 DNA reads TGTGCCAGCAGCTTATCCTCCGGGCAAGAGACCCAGTACTTC. It translates to CASSLSSGQETQYF.

A few counts support this clone. The sample holds other DNA sequences that translate to the same CDR3. This chain links TRBV7-2 with TRBJ2-5, with D unresolved. In germline, CDR1 is SGHTA, CDR2 FQGNSA. The CDR3 length is 14 residues. V lost 0 bases to trimming and J lost 3 bases, with 8 bases between them. CDR3 residues: CASSLAGLKETQYF. In DNA form, the CDR3 reads TGTGCCAGCAGCTTAGCGGGCCTGAAAGAGACCCAGTACTTC.